Listed here are 7 T cell receptor beta chains from one sample, sequenced in a study of Ad26.COV2.S vaccination and SARS-CoV-2 variants. TCRdb's copy holds only in-frame clones and misses some; the assay was immunoSEQ multiplex PCR. The data show about 350,000 clones, about 89% seen once. Treatment defined: some 19 received Ad26.COV2.S at low or high dose, single or two shots; a few received placebo; per-sample allocation not given. Day 63 after the first injection of vaccine or placebo was the sampling time. This sample comprised peripheral blood, obtained in a trial of Ad26.COV2.S vaccine versus placebo. The receptors derive from a person aged 18-60 years who received the Ad26.COV2.S COVID-19 vaccine or a placebo.

This chain connects TRBV24-1 to TRBJ2-5; no clear D. Per the germline V gene, CDR1 is KGHDR and CDR2 is SFDVKD. The CDR3 runs 15 residues. The V end lost 3 bases, the J end lost 1 base, and 11 bases lay between the germline ends. Here the CDR3 reads CATSDPTAPQETQYF. The CDR3 DNA sequence: TGTGCCACCAGTGATCCTACAGCACCCCAAGAGACCCAGTACTTC.

The rearrangement joins TRBV2 to TRBJ2-1, with 10 bases aligning to TRBD2. The ends lost 6 bases at V and 6 bases at J; junction bases unmatched: 2. Germline values: CDR1 SNHLY, CDR2 FYNNEI. The CDR3 sequence is 13 residues long. This CDR3 is CASRRTSGNEQFF. DNA for the CDR3: TGTGCCAGCAGGAGGACTAGCGGCAATGAGCAGTTCTTC.

V is TRBV4-1 and J is TRBJ2-3; 11 bases agree with TRBD2. In germline, CDR1 is MGHRA, CDR2 YSYEKL. The CDR3 extends over 17 amino acids. With V trimmed by 2 bases and J by 5 bases, 9 bases remained unmatched. CDR3 protein: CASSQTRLAGRIDTQYF. CDR3 coding DNA: TGCGCCAGCAGCCAAACACGACTAGCGGGAAGGATAGATACGCAGTATTTT.

This chain joins TRBV10-3 and TRBJ2-1; 8 bases are shared with TRBD2. The germline V gene encodes CDR1 ENHRY and CDR2 SYGVKD. V lost 6 bases to trimming and J lost 3 bases; unmatched junction nucleotides: 13. This CDR3 has 17 amino acids. CDR3 nucleotide sequence: TGTGCCATCAGCCCCTCCGGGGGGGCGGGTTTCTACAATGAGCAGTTCTTC. Translation: CAISPSGGAGFYNEQFF.

This clone has more than one count but fewer than ten. The chain links TRBV11-2 to TRBJ2-7; 8 bases agree with TRBD1. V gave up 5 bases and J gave up 3 bases; unmatched junction bases: 6. From germline, CDR1 is SGHAT and CDR2 FQNNGV. This CDR3 comprises 14 residues. The CDR3 region has the DNA TGTGCCAGCAGCCTGAACACAGGGGGCTACGAGCAGTACTTC. Translated, it gives CASSLNTGGYEQYF.

The rearrangement links TRBV3-1 (or the pseudogene TRBV3-2) to TRBJ1-5; no definite D call. The CDR3 runs to 13 residues. Trimming cost V 2 bases and J 6 bases, with 8 bases left between them. Germline-derived CDR1 and CDR2 are LGHDT and YNNKEL (reference sequence). The CDR3 reads CASSQQEGQPQHF. CDR3 nucleotides: TGTGCCAGCAGCCAACAGGAGGGTCAGCCCCAGCATTTT.

The chain employs TRBV21-1 and TRBJ2-3. TRBV21-1 is given as a pseudogene. The CDR3 covers 15 residues. The CDR3, as DNA: TGTGCCAGCAGCAAATCGGGCAGAAACACAGATACGCAGTATTTT. It specifies CASSKSGRNTDTQYF.